This T cell receptor (beta chain) was retrieved from a study of cytomegalovirus exposure and HLA in healthy donors. In the study overall: The same platform was used for the roughly 130 validation repertoires as for the 666 first-cohort repertoires, as reported in a later analysis. Study conclusions and caveats: The classifier was said to identify cytomegalovirus status with high specificity and sensitivity.

Note on this clone: Its cognate antigen is unknown.

J gave up 6 bases and V 4 bases, and 9 bases lay outside the gene matches. The length of the CDR3 is 14 residues. Germline CDR1 reads SGHDN; CDR2 reads FVKESK. Among the 110 or so subjects of the validation cohort, separate from the roughly 600-subject first cohort, were the donors. This table comes from immunoSEQ multiplex PCR, and its TCRdb copy is limited to in-frame clones, with some not included. The repertoire holds 71,000 or so clones, 85% to 95% seen once, with about 1.4% in the top ten. V and J are TRBV14 and TRBJ2-7, with 7 nucleotides matching TRBD1. Sequencing used PBMCs. The receptor was derived from a man younger than 35 in good health and CMV-seropositive. The CDR3 DNA is TGTGCCAGCAGCCGCACAGGGGAGCTGTTCGAGCAGTACTTC. This gives the protein CASSRTGELFEQYF.